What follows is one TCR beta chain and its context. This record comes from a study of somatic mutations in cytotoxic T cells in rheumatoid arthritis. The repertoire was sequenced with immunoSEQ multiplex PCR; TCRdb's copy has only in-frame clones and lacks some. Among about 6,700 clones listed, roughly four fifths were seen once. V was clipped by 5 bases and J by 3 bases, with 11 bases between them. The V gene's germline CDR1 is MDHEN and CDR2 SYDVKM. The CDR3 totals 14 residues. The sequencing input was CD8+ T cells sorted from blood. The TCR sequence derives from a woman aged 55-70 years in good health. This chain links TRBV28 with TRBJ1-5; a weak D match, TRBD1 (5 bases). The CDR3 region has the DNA TGTGCCAGCAGTCTAGGGGTTGACAATCAGCCCCAGCATTTT. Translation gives CASSLGVDNQPQHF.